What follows are 31 T cell receptor beta chains derived from one specimen sequenced in a study of OX40 agonist ivuxolimab in advanced cancers. Assay: immunoSEQ multiplex PCR; the TCRdb copy retains only in-frame clones and omits some. The sample consists of more than 65,000 clones, about 92% of them appearing once. The input for sequencing was CD4+ or CD8+ T cells sorted from blood, taken in a trial of the OX40 agonist ivuxolimab. The receptors derive from an adult with an advanced solid tumor such as melanoma, head and neck, liver or kidney cancer.

The J gene is TRBJ2-7, the V gene TRBV5-1, with D possibly being TRBD1 (6 bases). This CDR3 spans 17 amino acids. Trimming removed 2 bases at V and 2 bases at J, with 20 bases between. Germline values: CDR1 SGHRS, CDR2 YFSETQ. In nucleotides, the CDR3 is TGCGCCAGCAGCTTACCAACCCGCGCCGGGACAACCTACGAGCAGTACTTC. Protein sequence: CASSLPTRAGTTYEQYF.

J is TRBJ2-7 and V is TRBV13, with a possible D match to TRBD1 (5 bases). Trimming took 4 bases from V and 2 from J, leaving 12 bases between them. Per germline, CDR1 PRHDT and CDR2 FYEKMQ (reference sequence). The CDR3 loop spans 14 amino acids. The CDR3 reads CASSSQGSPYEQYF. CDR3 bases: TGTGCCAGCAGCTCCCAGGGTTCCCCCTACGAGCAGTACTTC.

The chain carries TRBV29-1 and TRBJ1-3; D perhaps matches TRBD1 (6 bases). The V end was cut by 3 bases, the J end by 3 bases, with 9 bases between. Germline V gene lookup returns CDR1 SQVTM and CDR2 ANQGSEA. The CDR3 has 13 amino acids. The DNA of the CDR3 is TGCAGCGTTGATTTACAGGGTGGAAACACCATATATTTT. Translation: CSVDLQGGNTIYF.

The V and J genes are TRBV27 and TRBJ2-1; TRBD2 matches 8 bases. V trimming: 3 bases; J trimming: 5 bases; junction bases outside the gene matches: 6. This CDR3 region has 15 residues. Germline assignment: CDR1 MNHEY and CDR2 SMNVEV (reference sequence). The CDR3 region is CASSFGVAGHNEQFF. The CDR3 DNA is TGTGCCAGCAGTTTCGGAGTAGCGGGGCACAATGAGCAGTTCTTC.

The chain combines TRBV2 with TRBJ2-7, with TRBD1 as a possible D gene (6 bases). This CDR3 comprises 17 residues. Germline V gives CDR1 SNHLY, CDR2 FYNNEI. Trimming pared 4 bases from V and 1 base from J, leaving 20 bases between. In DNA form, the CDR3 reads TGTGCCAGCAGTGGTTTGTTGCAGGGGACCGCTTCCTACGAGCAGTACTTC. Its translation is CASSGLLQGTASYEQYF. The whole variable domain, filled in from reference TRBV2 and TRBJ2-7, reads EPEVTQTPSHQVTQMGQEVILRCVPISNHLYFYWYRQILGQKVEFLVSFYNNEISEKSEIFDDQFSVERPDGSNFTLKIRSTKLEDSAMYFCASSGLLQGTASYEQYFGPGTRLTVT.

This chain uses TRBV27 with TRBJ1-4; 8 bases are shared with TRBD1. From germline, CDR1 is MNHEY and CDR2 SMNVEV (reference sequence). This CDR3 is 14 amino acids long. V was clipped by 4 bases and J by 8 bases; unmatched bases: 6. CDR3 DNA sequence: TGTGCCAGCAGTTACGGACAGGGTGCGGAAAAACTGTTTTTT. This gives the protein CASSYGQGAEKLFF. The whole variable domain, filled in from reference TRBV27 and TRBJ1-4, reads EAQVTQNPRYLITVTGKKLTVTCSQNMNHEYMSWYRQDPGLGLRQIYYSMNVEVTDKGDVPEGYKVSRKEKRNFPLILESPSPNQTSLYFCASSYGQGAEKLFFGSGTQLSVL.

V gene TRBV7-9 combines with J gene TRBJ1-2; TRBD1 agrees at 7 bases. Germline-derived CDR1 and CDR2 are SEHNR and FQNEAQ (reference sequence). The CDR3 is 13 amino acids. After removal of 3 bases from V and 6 bases from J, the junction contained 4 bases not matched to a gene. The CDR3 here is CASSFEDRDGYTF. DNA for the CDR3: TGTGCCAGCAGCTTTGAAGACAGGGATGGCTACACCTTC. Based on the CDR3 plus reference TRBV7-9 and TRBJ1-2, the full variable domain is DTGVSQNPRHKITKRGQNVTFRCDPISEHNRLYWYRQTLGQGPEFLTYFQNEAQLEKSRLLSDRFSAERPKGSFSTLEIQRTEQGDSAMYLCASSFEDRDGYTFGSGTRLTVV.

V usage is TRBV7-9 and J usage is TRBJ2-1; D could derive from TRBD1 or TRBD2 (5 bases each). CDR3 length: 14 amino acids. Germline V gives CDR1 SEHNR, CDR2 FQNEAQ (reference sequence). V shed 5 bases and J shed 7 bases, with 15 bases lying between them. In DNA, the CDR3 is TGTGCCAGCAGCGTGGGGCGAGGGGAGAATGAGCAGTTCTTC. Translated, it gives CASSVGRGENEQFF.

This clone was observed a single time. Relative to the germline gene, one junction end is altered; a read error may explain this. Within the sample, other DNA sequences also encode this same CDR3. The V call is TRBV2, the J call TRBJ2-5; 11 bases are a match to TRBD2. The CDR3 consists of 15 residues. The germline V gene encodes CDR1 SNHLY and CDR2 FYNNEI. CDR3: CASSEPSGGLLTQYF. Written as DNA, the CDR3 is TGCGCCAGCAGTGAACCTAGCGGGGGGCTTTTGACCCAGTACTTC. The whole variable domain, remainder taken from reference TRBV2 and TRBJ2-5, is EPEVTQTPSHQVTQMGQEVILRCVPISNHLYFYWYRQILGQKVEFLVSFYNNEISEKSEIFDDQFSVERPDGSNFTLKIRSTKLEDSAMYFCASSEPSGGLLTQYFGPGTRLLVL.

J is TRBJ1-2 and V is TRBV5-6; a weak D match, TRBD1 (5 bases). Germline values: CDR1 SGHDT, CDR2 YYEEEE. The CDR3 extends over 12 amino acids. Between the trimmed V and J ends, which lost 6 bases and 9 bases, there was a span of 15 bases. Here the CDR3 reads CASTRGGSRYTF. DNA for the CDR3: TGTGCCAGCACGCGGGGCGGCAGTCGCTACACCTTC.

The chain is built from TRBV30 and TRBJ2-7, with a tentative D call TRBD2 (5 bases). The V end lost 3 bases, the J end lost 1 base, and 10 bases lay between the germline ends. The CDR3 loop spans 13 amino acids. Germline-derived CDR1 and CDR2 are GTSNPN and SVGIG (reference sequence). The CDR3 here is CAWSGDLSYEQYF. CDR3 nucleotides: TGTGCCTGGAGCGGGGATCTTTCCTACGAGCAGTACTTC.

The rearrangement links TRBV7-9 to TRBJ2-7; D is ambiguous. This CDR3 has 12 amino acids. The V end lost 5 bases, the J end lost 4 bases, and 9 bases lay between the germline ends. From germline, CDR1 is SEHNR and CDR2 FQNEAQ (reference sequence). The CDR3 nucleotides read TGTGCCAGCAGCCCCCCGGAGTACGAGCAGTACTTC. Translating gives CASSPPEYEQYF. The variable domain in full, with the rest retrieved from reference TRBV7-9 and TRBJ2-7, is DTGVSQNPRHKITKRGQNVTFRCDPISEHNRLYWYRQTLGQGPEFLTYFQNEAQLEKSRLLSDRFSAERPKGSFSTLEIQRTEQGDSAMYLCASSPPEYEQYFGPGTRLTVT.

DNA for the CDR3: TGCGCCAGCAGCCAAGATTCAGCGGATACGCAGTATTTT. This encodes CASSQDSADTQYF. The chain joins TRBV4-3 to TRBJ2-3; D not resolved. Germline CDR1 is LGHNA and CDR2 is YSLEER. V was cut by 0 bases and J by 6 bases, with 7 bases left in between. The CDR3 consists of 13 residues.

This clone appeared a single time. This sequence joins TRBV28 and TRBJ1-6; D gene ambiguous. Germline assignment: CDR1 MDHEN and CDR2 SYDVKM. The CDR3 extends over 12 amino acids. The CDR3 here is CASAVLNSPLHF. The CDR3 nucleotides read TGTGCATCAGCAGTGCTCAACTCACCCCTCCACTTT.

As concerns this clone: Other DNA sequences from this sample encode an identical CDR3 as well. In DNA form, the CDR3 reads TGTGCCATTCGAGGGCAGGGCACAGATACGCAGTATTTT. Its translation is CAIRGQGTDTQYF. The chain uses TRBV10-3 and TRBJ2-3, with D maybe TRBD2 (5 bases). Trimming cost V 9 bases and J 1 base, with 11 bases left between them. Germline V CDR1 and CDR2: ENHRY, SYGVKD. This CDR3 contains 13 residues.

The rearrangement uses TRBV27 and TRBJ1-2, with TRBD1 matching over 7 bases. This CDR3 is built from 13 residues. Germline-derived CDR1 and CDR2 are MNHEY and SMNVEV (reference sequence). Trimming took 5 bases from V and 4 from J; bases not matched to a gene: 4. CDR3 coding DNA: TGTGCCAGCAGTCCCGAGGGGGCCTATGGCTACACCTTC. Translating it yields CASSPEGAYGYTF.

The chain combines TRBV9 with TRBJ2-5; the D call may be TRBD1 or TRBD2 (5 bases each). The germline CDR1 and CDR2 sequences are SGDLS and YYNGEE. V shed 2 bases and J shed 3 bases, with 8 bases lying between them. The CDR3 loop spans 13 amino acids. The CDR3 region is CASSVGAEETQYF. CDR3 DNA sequence: TGTGCCAGCAGCGTCGGGGCGGAAGAGACCCAGTACTTC.

The chain links TRBV9 to TRBJ1-4, with unresolved D. CDR1 and CDR2 from the germline V gene are SGDLS and YYNGEE. The CDR3 covers 15 residues. V was cut by 3 bases and J by 0 bases, with 9 bases left in between. CDR3 sequence reads: CASSASDSTNEKLFF. CDR3 nucleotides: TGTGCCAGCAGCGCTTCGGATTCAACTAATGAAAAACTGTTTTTT.

The chain combines TRBV10-3 with TRBJ1-2; D gene ambiguous. The CDR3 is 14 residues long. Trimming removed 3 bases at V and 4 bases at J, with 12 bases between. The germline gives CDR1 ENHRY, CDR2 SYGVKD. The CDR3 spells CAISDPQEFYGYTF. CDR3 DNA sequence: TGTGCCATCAGTGACCCTCAGGAGTTCTATGGCTACACCTTC.

The chain has TRBV27 and TRBJ2-7; the D gene is possibly TRBD2 (5 bases). V dropped 4 bases and J dropped 6 bases, with 19 bases sitting between them. The germline gives CDR1 MNHEY, CDR2 SMNVEV (reference sequence). CDR3 length: 15 residues. The chain's CDR3 is CASSSRVFPRGEQYF. CDR3 DNA: TGTGCCAGCAGTTCGCGGGTCTTCCCCCGCGGCGAGCAGTACTTC.

The chain employs TRBV15 and TRBJ2-7; 9 positions agree with TRBD1. Germline V gives CDR1 LNHNV, CDR2 YYDKDF (reference sequence). Trimming took 5 bases from V and 2 from J; bases not matched to a gene: 10. The length of the CDR3 is 16 residues. CDR3 loop: CATSARTGGNTYEQYF. The DNA of the CDR3 is TGTGCCACCAGCGCCCGAACAGGGGGCAACACCTACGAGCAGTACTTC.

The chain recombines TRBV27 with TRBJ1-6; TRBD1 is a possible D gene (5 bases). The CDR3 has 15 residues. V gave up 5 bases and J gave up 2 bases, with 10 bases separating them. Germline V gives CDR1 MNHEY, CDR2 SMNVEV (reference sequence). DNA of the CDR3: TGTGCCAGCAGTCCGACAGTACCCTATAATTCACCCCTCCACTTT. Translated, it gives CASSPTVPYNSPLHF.

The V and J genes are TRBV27 and TRBJ1-2, with 10 bases lining up with TRBD1. Germline CDR1 MNHEY, CDR2 SMNVEV (reference sequence). V gave up 7 bases and J gave up 8 bases; unmatched junction bases: 4. The CDR3 extends over 12 amino acids. CDR3 residues: CASKTGGRGYTF. In DNA, the CDR3 is TGTGCCAGCAAGACAGGGGGCCGGGGCTACACCTTC.

CDR3 nucleotide sequence: TGCAGCGTTGAATGGGTGGACGGATTCGGGGGAGAAGAGACCCAGTACTTC. The encoded protein is CSVEWVDGFGGEETQYF. The chain recombines TRBV29-1 with TRBJ2-5, with D perhaps TRBD2 (6 bases). Looked up from germline, CDR1 is SQVTM and CDR2 is ANQGSEA. There are 17 residues in the CDR3. V was trimmed by 2 bases and J by 3 bases, leaving 22 bases between them.

The chain is built from TRBV29-1 and TRBJ2-7; maybe TRBD1 (5 bases). This CDR3 is built from 13 residues. The germline CDR1 and CDR2 sequences are SQVTM and ANQGSEA. Deletions cut 4 bases from V and 4 bases from J, with 14 bases between. The CDR3 protein is CSVVPTREYEQYF. CDR3 DNA sequence: TGCAGCGTTGTTCCAACCAGGGAATACGAGCAGTACTTC.

This clone was recorded only once. The CDR3 reads CASSLSPSGLYNEQFF. DNA of the CDR3: TGTGCCAGCAGCTTATCTCCTAGCGGGCTTTACAATGAGCAGTTCTTC. This chain uses TRBV7-9 with TRBJ2-1; 8 nucleotides match TRBD2. The germline V gene encodes CDR1 SEHNR and CDR2 FQNEAQ (reference sequence). V gave up 2 bases and J gave up 4 bases; unmatched junction bases: 7. This CDR3 is built from 16 residues.

V and J are TRBV10-3 and TRBJ2-5; a weak D match, TRBD2 (7 bases). Deletions cut 0 bases from V and 5 bases from J, with 19 bases between. The germline gives CDR1 ENHRY, CDR2 SYGVKD. The CDR3 sequence is 17 residues long. CDR3 protein: CAISESRGGGGEETQYF. In DNA, the CDR3 is TGTGCCATCAGTGAGTCCCGGGGCGGGGGCGGAGAGGAGACCCAGTACTTC.

V is TRBV4-1 and J is TRBJ2-1; the D is unclear. CDR1 is MGHRA, CDR2 YSYEKL, per germline. V was clipped by 0 bases and J by 3 bases, with 6 bases between them. This CDR3 spans 14 amino acids. The CDR3 nucleotides read TGCGCCAGCAGCCAAGAGGGCAACTACAATGAGCAGTTCTTC. It encodes CASSQEGNYNEQFF.

For the CDR3, the DNA is TGTGCCAGCAGTTTACCGGGGCACACTGAAGCTTTCTTT. Translation gives CASSLPGHTEAFF. The V call is TRBV27, the J call TRBJ1-1, with D possibly TRBD1 on 5 matching bases. The CDR3 runs to 13 residues. Trimming left V 2 bases short and J 3 bases short, with 7 bases between. CDR1 and CDR2 (germline): MNHEY, SMNVEV (reference sequence).

This chain connects TRBV5-1 to TRBJ2-7, with a possible D match to TRBD1 (6 bases). Between the trimmed V and J ends, which lost 3 bases and 6 bases, there was a span of 10 bases. Germline loops: CDR1 SGHRS, CDR2 YFSETQ. The CDR3 is 12 residues long. In nucleotides, the CDR3 is TGCGCCAGCAGCTCGGACAGCGGCGAGCAGTACTTC. Its protein is CASSSDSGEQYF.

The V gene is TRBV27, the J gene TRBJ2-5; D is perhaps TRBD2 (5 bases). This CDR3 spans 14 amino acids. Germline V lookup: CDR1 MNHEY, CDR2 SMNVEV (reference sequence). V was trimmed by 3 bases and J by 4 bases, leaving 12 bases between them. CDR3: CASSFLGVGETQYF. The CDR3 DNA is TGTGCCAGCAGTTTTTTGGGAGTGGGAGAGACCCAGTACTTC.